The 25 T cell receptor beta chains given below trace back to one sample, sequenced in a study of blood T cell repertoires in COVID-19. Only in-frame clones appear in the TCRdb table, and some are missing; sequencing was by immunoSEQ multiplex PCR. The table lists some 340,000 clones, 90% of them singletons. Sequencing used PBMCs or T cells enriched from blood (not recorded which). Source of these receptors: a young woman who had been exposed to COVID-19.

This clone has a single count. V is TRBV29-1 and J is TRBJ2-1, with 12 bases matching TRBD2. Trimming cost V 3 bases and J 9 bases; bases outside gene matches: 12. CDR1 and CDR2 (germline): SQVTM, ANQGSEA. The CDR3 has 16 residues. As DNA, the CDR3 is TGCAGCGTTGATAGGTTAACTAGCGGGGGGCAGGGTGAGCAGTTCTTC. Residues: CSVDRLTSGGQGEQFF.

This CDR3 reads CASSIDRASTDTQYF. Here the CDR3 DNA reads TGTGCCAGCAGTATCGACAGGGCTAGCACAGATACGCAGTATTTT. The chain employs TRBV2 and TRBJ2-3, with TRBD1 identical over 7 bases. CDR1 SNHLY and CDR2 FYNNEI come from the germline V gene. Germline trimming cut 5 bases from V and 0 bases from J; bases unmatched to any gene: 5. This CDR3 region has 15 residues.

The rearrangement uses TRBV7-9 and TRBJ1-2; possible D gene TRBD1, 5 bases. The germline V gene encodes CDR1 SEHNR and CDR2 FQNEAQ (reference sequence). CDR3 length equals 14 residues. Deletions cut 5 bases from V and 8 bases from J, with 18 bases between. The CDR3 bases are TGTGCCAGCAGCAACCTCCGTCTGGGGGGAGGCTACACCTTC. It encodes CASSNLRLGGGYTF.

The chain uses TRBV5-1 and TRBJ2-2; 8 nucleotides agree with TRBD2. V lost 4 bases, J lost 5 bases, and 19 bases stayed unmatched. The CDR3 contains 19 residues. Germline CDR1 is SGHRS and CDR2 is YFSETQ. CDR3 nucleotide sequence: TGCGCCAGCAGCCCCGGTGAAGCGGGGGATAGGAGTGGAACCGGGGAGCTGTTTTTT. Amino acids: CASSPGEAGDRSGTGELFF.

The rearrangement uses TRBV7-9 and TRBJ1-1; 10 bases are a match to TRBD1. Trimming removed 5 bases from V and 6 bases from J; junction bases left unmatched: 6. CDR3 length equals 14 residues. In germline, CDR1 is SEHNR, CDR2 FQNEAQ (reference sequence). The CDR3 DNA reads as TGTGCCAGCAGCGCCCGGGACAGGGGACCTGAAGCTTTCTTT. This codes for CASSARDRGPEAFF.

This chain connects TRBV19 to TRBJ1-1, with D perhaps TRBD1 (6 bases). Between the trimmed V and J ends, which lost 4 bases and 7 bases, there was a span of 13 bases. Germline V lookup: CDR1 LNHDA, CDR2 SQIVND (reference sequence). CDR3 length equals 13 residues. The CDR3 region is CASSNRGGLEAFF. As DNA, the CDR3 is TGTGCCAGTAGTAATCGGGGGGGGCTTGAAGCTTTCTTT.

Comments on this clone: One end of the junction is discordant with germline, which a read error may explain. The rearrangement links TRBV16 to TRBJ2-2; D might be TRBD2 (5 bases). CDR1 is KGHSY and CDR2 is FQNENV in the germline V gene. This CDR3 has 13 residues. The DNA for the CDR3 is TGTGCCAGCAGCCAATCTGACACCGGGGAGTTGTTTTTT. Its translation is CASSQSDTGELFF.

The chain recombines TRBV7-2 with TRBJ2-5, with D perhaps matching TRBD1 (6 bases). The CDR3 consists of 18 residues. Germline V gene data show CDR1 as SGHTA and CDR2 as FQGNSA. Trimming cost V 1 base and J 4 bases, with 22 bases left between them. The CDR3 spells CASSLGGPRGTILETQYF. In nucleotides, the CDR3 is TGTGCCAGCAGCTTAGGGGGGCCTAGGGGGACAATTTTAGAGACCCAGTACTTC.

The CDR3 region is CAWSLDSPLHF. CDR3 nucleotides: TGTGCCTGGAGTCTGGACTCGCCCCTCCACTTT. The J gene is TRBJ1-6, the V gene TRBV30; D is undetermined. V gave up 2 bases and J gave up 13 bases, with 9 bases separating them. This CDR3 contains 11 residues. Germline V lookup: CDR1 GTSNPN, CDR2 SVGIG (reference sequence).

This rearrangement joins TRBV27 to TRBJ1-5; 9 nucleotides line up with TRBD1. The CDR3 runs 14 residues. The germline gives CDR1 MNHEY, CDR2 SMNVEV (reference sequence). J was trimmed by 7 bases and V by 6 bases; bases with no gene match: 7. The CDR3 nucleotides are TGTGCCAGCAGCCGAGGGACAGGGAAACAGCCCCAGCATTTT. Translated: CASSRGTGKQPQHF.

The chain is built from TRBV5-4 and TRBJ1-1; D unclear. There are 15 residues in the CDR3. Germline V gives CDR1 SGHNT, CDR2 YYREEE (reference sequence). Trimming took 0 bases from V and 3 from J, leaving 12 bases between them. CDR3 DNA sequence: TGTGCCAGCAGCTTGGATCCAGACTTATACACTGAAGCTTTCTTT. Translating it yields CASSLDPDLYTEAFF.

Written as DNA, the CDR3 is TGTGCCAGCAGTTATTTAGGGGGGGACGGGGAGCACGAGCAGTACTTC. Translated, it gives CASSYLGGDGEHEQYF. This chain links TRBV27 with TRBJ2-7; TRBD2 might be the D (7 bases). Germline lookup yields CDR1 MNHEY and CDR2 SMNVEV (reference sequence). The CDR3 length is 16 residues. V was trimmed by 4 bases and J by 5 bases, leaving 21 bases between them.

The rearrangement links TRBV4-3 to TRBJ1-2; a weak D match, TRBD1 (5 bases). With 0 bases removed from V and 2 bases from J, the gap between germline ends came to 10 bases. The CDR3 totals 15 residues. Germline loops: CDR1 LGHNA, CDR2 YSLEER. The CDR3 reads CASSQDVTGNYGYTF. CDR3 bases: TGCGCCAGCAGCCAAGATGTAACAGGAAACTATGGCTACACCTTC.

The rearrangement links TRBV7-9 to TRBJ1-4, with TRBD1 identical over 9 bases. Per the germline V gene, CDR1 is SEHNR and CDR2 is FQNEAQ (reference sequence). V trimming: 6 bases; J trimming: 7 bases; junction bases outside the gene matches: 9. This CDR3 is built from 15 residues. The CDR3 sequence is CASSFTGTGIEKLFF. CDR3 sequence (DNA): TGTGCCAGCAGTTTCACCGGGACAGGGATTGAAAAACTGTTTTTT.

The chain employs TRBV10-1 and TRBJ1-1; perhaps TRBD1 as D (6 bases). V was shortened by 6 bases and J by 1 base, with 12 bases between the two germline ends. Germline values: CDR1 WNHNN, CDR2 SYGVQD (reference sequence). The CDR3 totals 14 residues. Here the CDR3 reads CASRGHLSNTEAFF. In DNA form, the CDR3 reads TGCGCCAGCAGGGGACATCTATCGAACACTGAAGCTTTCTTT.

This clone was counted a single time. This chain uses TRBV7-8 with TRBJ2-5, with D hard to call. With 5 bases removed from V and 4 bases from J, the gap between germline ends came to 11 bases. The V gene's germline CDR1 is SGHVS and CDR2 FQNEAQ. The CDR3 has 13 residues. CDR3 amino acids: CASSRDSGETQYF. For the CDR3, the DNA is TGTGCCAGCAGCCGAGATTCCGGAGAGACCCAGTACTTC.

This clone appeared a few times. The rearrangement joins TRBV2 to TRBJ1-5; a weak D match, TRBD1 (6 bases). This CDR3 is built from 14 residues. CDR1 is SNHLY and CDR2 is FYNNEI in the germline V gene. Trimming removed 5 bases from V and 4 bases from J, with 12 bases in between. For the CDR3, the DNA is TGTGCCAGCAGTTTTAAACAGGGAAATCAGCCCCAGCATTTT. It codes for CASSFKQGNQPQHF. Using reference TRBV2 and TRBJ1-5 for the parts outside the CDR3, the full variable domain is EPEVTQTPSHQVTQMGQEVILRCVPISNHLYFYWYRQILGQKVEFLVSFYNNEISEKSEIFDDQFSVERPDGSNFTLKIRSTKLEDSAMYFCASSFKQGNQPQHFGDGTRLSIL.

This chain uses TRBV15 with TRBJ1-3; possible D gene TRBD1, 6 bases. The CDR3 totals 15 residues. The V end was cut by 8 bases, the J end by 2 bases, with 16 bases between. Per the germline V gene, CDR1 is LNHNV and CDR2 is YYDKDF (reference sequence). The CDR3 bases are TGTGCCACCGCCCGCGACAGGTCGACTGGAAACACCATATATTTT. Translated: CATARDRSTGNTIYF.

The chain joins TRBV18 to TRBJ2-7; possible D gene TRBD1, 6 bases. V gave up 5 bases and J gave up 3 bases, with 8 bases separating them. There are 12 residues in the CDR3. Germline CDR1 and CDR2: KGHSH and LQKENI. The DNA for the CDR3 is TGTGCCAGCTCATGGGACAACTACGAGCAGTACTTC. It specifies CASSWDNYEQYF.

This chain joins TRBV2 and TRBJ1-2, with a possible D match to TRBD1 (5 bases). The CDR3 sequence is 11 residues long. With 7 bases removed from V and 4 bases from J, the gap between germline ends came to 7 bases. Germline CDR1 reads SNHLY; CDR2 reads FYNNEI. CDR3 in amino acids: CASTDSYGYTF. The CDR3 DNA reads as TGTGCCAGCACTGACAGCTATGGCTACACCTTC. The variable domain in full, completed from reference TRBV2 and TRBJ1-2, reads EPEVTQTPSHQVTQMGQEVILRCVPISNHLYFYWYRQILGQKVEFLVSFYNNEISEKSEIFDDQFSVERPDGSNFTLKIRSTKLEDSAMYFCASTDSYGYTFGSGTRLTVV.

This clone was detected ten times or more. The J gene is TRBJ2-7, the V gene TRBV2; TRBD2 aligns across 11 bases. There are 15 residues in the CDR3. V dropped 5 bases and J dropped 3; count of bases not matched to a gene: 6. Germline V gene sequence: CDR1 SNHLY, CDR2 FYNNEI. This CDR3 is CASSPRTSGFYEQYF. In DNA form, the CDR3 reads TGTGCCAGCAGTCCCCGGACTAGCGGGTTCTACGAGCAGTACTTC.

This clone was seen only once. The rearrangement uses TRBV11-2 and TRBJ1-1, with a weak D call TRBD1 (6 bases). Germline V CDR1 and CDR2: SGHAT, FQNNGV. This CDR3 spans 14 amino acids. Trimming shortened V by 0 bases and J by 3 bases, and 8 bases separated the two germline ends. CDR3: CASSLEAGDTEAFF. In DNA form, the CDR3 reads TGTGCCAGCAGCTTAGAGGCAGGGGACACTGAAGCTTTCTTT. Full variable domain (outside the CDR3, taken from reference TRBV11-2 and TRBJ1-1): EAGVAQSPRYKIIEKRQSVAFWCNPISGHATLYWYQQILGQGPKLLIQFQNNGVVDDSQLPKDRFSAERLKGVDSTLKIQPAKLEDSAVYLCASSLEAGDTEAFFGQGTRLTVV.

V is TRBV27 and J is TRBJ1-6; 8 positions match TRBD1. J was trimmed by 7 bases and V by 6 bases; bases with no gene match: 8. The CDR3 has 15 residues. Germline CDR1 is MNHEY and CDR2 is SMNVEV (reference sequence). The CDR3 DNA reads TGTGCCAGCAGCGCCGACAGGGGACTAAATTCACCCCTCCACTTT. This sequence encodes CASSADRGLNSPLHF.

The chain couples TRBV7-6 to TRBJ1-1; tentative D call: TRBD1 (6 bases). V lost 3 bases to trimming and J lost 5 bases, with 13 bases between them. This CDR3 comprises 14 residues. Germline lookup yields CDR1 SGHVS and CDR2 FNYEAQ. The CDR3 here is CASSFYRVGTEAFF. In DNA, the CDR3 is TGTGCCAGCAGCTTTTACAGGGTGGGTACTGAAGCTTTCTTT.

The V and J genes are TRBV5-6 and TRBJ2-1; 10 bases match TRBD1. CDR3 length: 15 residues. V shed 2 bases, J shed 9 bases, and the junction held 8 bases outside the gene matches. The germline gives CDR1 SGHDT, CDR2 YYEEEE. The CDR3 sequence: CASSFDRGLSPEQFF. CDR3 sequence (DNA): TGTGCCAGCAGCTTTGACAGGGGGCTCTCCCCTGAGCAGTTCTTC.